The 30 T cell receptor beta chains presented below share a single source sample, sequenced in a study of T cell responses to AZD1222 COVID-19 vaccine. Libraries were prepared by immunoSEQ multiplex PCR; TCRdb keeps only in-frame clonotypes and omits some of them. In the table there are 90,000 to 130,000 clones, 80% to 95% of which are singletons. This sample comprised peripheral blood, obtained on day 0 of AZD1222 vaccination. These TCRs come from an adult in good health.

V and J are TRBV19 and TRBJ2-5; D possibly corresponds to TRBD1 (6 bases). CDR3 length: 14 residues. Trimming stripped 2 bases from V and 2 bases from J, with 9 bases between. From germline, CDR1 is LNHDA and CDR2 SQIVND (reference sequence). The chain's CDR3 is CASSIRGGQETQYF. The CDR3 coding sequence is TGTGCCAGTAGTATAAGAGGGGGTCAAGAGACCCAGTACTTC.

V usage is TRBV19 and J usage is TRBJ2-7; D uncertain. The CDR3 sequence is 14 residues long. Germline V CDR1 and CDR2: LNHDA, SQIVND (reference sequence). V was cut by 5 bases and J by 3 bases, with 14 bases left in between. CDR3: CASSLSRNSYEQYF. CDR3 sequence (DNA): TGTGCCAGTAGTCTGTCGAGGAACAGCTACGAGCAGTACTTC.

This chain joins TRBV7-6 and TRBJ1-4; D possibly corresponds to TRBD1 (6 bases). V was clipped by 2 bases and J by 2 bases, with 9 bases between them. Germline CDR1 and CDR2: SGHVS and FNYEAQ. This CDR3 is 15 amino acids long. Here the CDR3 reads CASSLSGHTNEKLFF. CDR3 bases: TGTGCCAGCAGCTTATCGGGACACACTAATGAAAAACTGTTTTTT.

The V call is TRBV3-1 (or the pseudogene TRBV3-2), the J call TRBJ1-1; the match to TRBD1 covers 7 bases. After removal of 0 bases from V and 5 bases from J, the junction contained 9 bases not matched to a gene. Germline CDR1 LGHDT, CDR2 YNNKEL (reference sequence). The CDR3 is 16 amino acids. The CDR3: CASSQDRPGGDTEAFF. The CDR3 DNA is TGTGCCAGCAGCCAAGATCGGCCAGGGGGGGATACTGAAGCTTTCTTT.

This clone was picked up a small number of times. This chain connects TRBV16 to TRBJ1-4, with no clear D. The CDR3 extends over 14 amino acids. The V gene's germline CDR1 is KGHSY and CDR2 FQNENV. V gave up 1 base and J gave up 5 bases, with 8 bases separating them. CDR3 region: CASSQLAVNEKLFF. As DNA, the CDR3 is TGTGCCAGCAGCCAATTGGCAGTAAATGAAAAACTGTTTTTT.

The chain is built from TRBV10-3 and TRBJ2-7; D remains ambiguous. V was trimmed by 0 bases and J by 4 bases, leaving 4 bases between them. Per germline, CDR1 ENHRY and CDR2 SYGVKD. This CDR3 is built from 12 residues. For the CDR3, the DNA is TGTGCCATCAGTGAGTCTATGTACGAGCAGTACTTC. Protein sequence: CAISESMYEQYF.

The chain couples TRBV7-9 to TRBJ2-2, with D perhaps matching TRBD1 (6 bases). There are 14 residues in the CDR3. With 10 bases removed from V and 0 bases from J, the gap between germline ends came to 12 bases. Germline V CDR1 and CDR2: SEHNR, FQNEAQ (reference sequence). CDR3 residues: CAINAGANTGELFF. The CDR3 DNA is TGTGCCATCAACGCAGGGGCGAACACCGGGGAGCTGTTTTTT. Supplemented by reference TRBV7-9 and TRBJ2-2, the full variable domain reads DTGVSQNPRHKITKRGQNVTFRCDPISEHNRLYWYRQTLGQGPEFLTYFQNEAQLEKSRLLSDRFSAERPKGSFSTLEIQRTEQGDSAMYLCAINAGANTGELFFGEGSRLTVL.

This clone was seen just once. The chain joins TRBV30 to TRBJ2-2; D is undetermined. CDR1 GTSNPN and CDR2 SVGIG come from the germline V gene (reference sequence). V was clipped by 7 bases and J by 3 bases, with 12 bases between them. The CDR3 spans 13 residues. The CDR3 sequence: CASSSQDTGELFF. CDR3 sequence (DNA): TGTGCCTCCTCGTCTCAAGACACCGGGGAGCTGTTTTTT.

The chain employs TRBV7-2 and TRBJ2-1; 8 bases are shared with TRBD2. V gave up 3 bases and J gave up 4 bases; unmatched junction bases: 11. This CDR3 contains 17 residues. From germline, CDR1 is SGHTA and CDR2 FQGNSA. Here the CDR3 reads CASSFPLSGGVYNEQFF. The CDR3 DNA is TGTGCCAGCAGCTTTCCTCTGAGCGGGGGAGTTTACAATGAGCAGTTCTTC.

The gene calls are TRBV7-9 and TRBJ1-2; TRBD1 is a possible D gene (5 bases). Germline V gene sequence: CDR1 SEHNR, CDR2 FQNEAQ (reference sequence). The CDR3 covers 15 residues. V lost 2 bases, J lost 2 bases, and 12 bases lay in between. Here the CDR3 reads CASSLSGRGNYGYTF. The CDR3 DNA reads TGTGCCAGCAGCTTATCAGGGAGAGGAAACTATGGCTACACCTTC. Full variable domain (rest looked up from reference TRBV7-9 and TRBJ1-2): DTGVSQNPRHKITKRGQNVTFRCDPISEHNRLYWYRQTLGQGPEFLTYFQNEAQLEKSRLLSDRFSAERPKGSFSTLEIQRTEQGDSAMYLCASSLSGRGNYGYTFGSGTRLTVV.

This clone was seen more than once but under ten times. As DNA, the CDR3 is TGTGCCAGCAGCTTTATAGGGAGCTACGAGCAGTACTTC. Protein: CASSFIGSYEQYF. J is TRBJ2-7 and V is TRBV5-6; a possible D gene is TRBD2 (5 bases). The CDR3 is 13 amino acids. V lost 2 bases to trimming and J lost 3 bases, with 9 bases between them. Germline CDR1 is SGHDT and CDR2 is YYEEEE.

The rearrangement joins TRBV27 to TRBJ2-7, with TRBD1 matching 8 bases. The CDR3 length is 13 residues. After removal of 2 bases from V and 7 bases from J, the junction contained 4 bases not matched to a gene. Germline V CDR1 and CDR2: MNHEY, SMNVEV (reference sequence). CDR3 in amino acids: CASSLQGAGEQYF. Written as DNA, the CDR3 is TGTGCCAGCAGTTTACAGGGGGCGGGTGAGCAGTACTTC.

V gene TRBV19 combines with J gene TRBJ1-2; possibly TRBD1 for D (6 bases). This CDR3 has 14 residues. The germline V gene encodes CDR1 LNHDA and CDR2 SQIVND (reference sequence). Trimming left V 7 bases short and J 4 bases short, with 16 bases between. CDR3 protein: CASTADRAAYGYTF. The CDR3 DNA follows: TGTGCCAGTACGGCGGACAGAGCAGCCTATGGCTACACCTTC.

V is TRBV5-6 and J is TRBJ1-2; 9 bases match TRBD1. Losses at the gene ends were 5 bases for V and 0 bases for J; bases not matched to a gene: 2. The CDR3 runs to 14 residues. The germline gives CDR1 SGHDT, CDR2 YYEEEE. The CDR3 DNA reads as TGTGCCAGCAGTCGGGACAGGGCTAACTATGGCTACACCTTC. It codes for CASSRDRANYGYTF.

The chain employs TRBV6-5 and TRBJ1-5; perhaps TRBD1 as D (6 bases). Germline V gives CDR1 MNHEY, CDR2 SVGAGI. This CDR3 has 14 amino acids. V lost 5 bases, J lost 6 bases, and 14 bases lay in between. The CDR3 nucleotides read TGTGCCAGCAGTCGGGACACCCCCACTCAGCCCCAGCATTTT. Its translation: CASSRDTPTQPQHF.

The rearrangement links TRBV5-1 to TRBJ1-1; D gene uncertain. Per germline, CDR1 SGHRS and CDR2 YFSETQ. The CDR3 is made up of 15 amino acids. Trimming cost V 0 bases and J 1 base, with 10 bases left between them. This chain's CDR3 is CASSLEPASNTEAFF. CDR3 DNA sequence: TGCGCCAGCAGCTTGGAACCAGCTTCGAACACTGAAGCTTTCTTT.

This clone has a single count. This chain links TRBV27 with TRBJ2-7, with 8 bases matching TRBD1. The CDR3 loop spans 14 amino acids. CDR1 is MNHEY and CDR2 is SMNVEV in the germline V gene (reference sequence). V shed 9 bases and J 6 bases; nucleotides not matched to a gene: 13. CDR3 sequence reads: CASSRGQGVLEQYF. The CDR3 nucleotides read TGTGCCAGTTCTCGAGGACAGGGAGTCCTCGAGCAGTACTTC.

The chain is built from TRBV10-3 and TRBJ2-3, with 8 nucleotides matching TRBD1. Trimming took 3 bases from V and 4 from J; bases not matched to a gene: 3. Germline values: CDR1 ENHRY, CDR2 SYGVKD. The CDR3 is made up of 14 amino acids. As DNA, the CDR3 is TGTGCCATCAGTGAACAGGGGGGAGCAGATACGCAGTATTTT. This encodes CAISEQGGADTQYF.

The V and J genes are TRBV15 and TRBJ1-2; 9 bases match TRBD1. Trimming cost V 0 bases and J 4 bases; bases outside gene matches: 0. The CDR3 length is 14 residues. Germline V gene sequence: CDR1 LNHNV, CDR2 YYDKDF (reference sequence). This chain's CDR3 is CATSREQGAYGYTF. Written as DNA, the CDR3 is TGTGCCACCAGCAGAGAACAGGGGGCCTATGGCTACACCTTC. Combining the CDR3 with reference TRBV15 and TRBJ1-2 gives the whole variable domain DAMVIQNPRYQVTQFGKPVTLSCSQTLNHNVMYWYQQKSSQAPKLLFHYYDKDFNNEADTPDNFQSRRPNTSFCFLDIRSPGLGDTAMYLCATSREQGAYGYTFGSGTRLTVV.

The V and J genes are TRBV28 and TRBJ1-3, with D unresolved. CDR3 length equals 13 residues. Per germline, CDR1 MDHEN and CDR2 SYDVKM. Trimming took 3 bases from V and 4 from J, leaving 7 bases between them. The CDR3 DNA reads TGTGCCAGCAGTTTTGGGTCCGGAAACACCATATATTTT. Protein: CASSFGSGNTIYF.

The sample holds a few counts of this clone. This chain links TRBV5-1 with TRBJ1-4, with D hard to call. The V end was cut by 1 base, the J end by 8 bases, with 15 bases between. This CDR3 has 15 residues. CDR1 and CDR2 from the germline V gene are SGHRS and YFSETQ. The CDR3 loop is CASSLTVLSSEKLFF. In DNA form, the CDR3 reads TGCGCCAGCAGCTTGACCGTCCTTTCCTCCGAAAAACTGTTTTTT. The whole variable domain, filled in from reference TRBV5-1 and TRBJ1-4, reads KAGVTQTPRYLIKTRGQQVTLSCSPISGHRSVSWYQQTPGQGLQFLFEYFSETQRNKGNFPGRFSGRQFSNSRSEMNVSTLELGDSALYLCASSLTVLSSEKLFFGSGTQLSVL.

The chain has TRBV27 and TRBJ1-1; a possible D gene is TRBD1 (6 bases). V lost 7 bases and J 2 bases, leaving 17 bases between the germline ends. Germline values: CDR1 MNHEY, CDR2 SMNVEV (reference sequence). The CDR3 has 15 residues. The CDR3 spells CASTSLNRVNTEAFF. The CDR3 DNA reads as TGTGCCAGCACCTCCCTGAACAGGGTAAACACTGAAGCTTTCTTT.

The genes are TRBV7-8 and TRBJ1-6; 7 nucleotides agree with TRBD1. The CDR3 is 17 residues long. Germline trimming cut 5 bases from V and 5 bases from J; bases unmatched to any gene: 12. The germline CDR1 and CDR2 sequences are SGHVS and FQNEAQ. In DNA form, the CDR3 reads TGTGCCAGCAGCCTGGGGCCGACAGGGCTGGATAATTCACCCCTCCACTTT. It specifies CASSLGPTGLDNSPLHF.

The chain carries TRBV10-3 and TRBJ1-6; D remains ambiguous. V shed 6 bases and J shed 7 bases, with 10 bases lying between them. Looked up from germline, CDR1 is ENHRY and CDR2 is SYGVKD. The CDR3 runs to 13 residues. The DNA of the CDR3 is TGTGCCATCAGGTACGGGGAGAATTCACCCCTCCACTTT. The encoded protein is CAIRYGENSPLHF.

The chain has TRBV2 and TRBJ2-6, with D possibly matching TRBD2 (5 bases). This CDR3 has 15 residues. V was shortened by 7 bases and J by 0 bases, with 10 bases between the two germline ends. Germline values: CDR1 SNHLY, CDR2 FYNNEI. The CDR3 protein is CASTPRGSGANVLTF. The CDR3 DNA follows: TGTGCCAGCACCCCTCGGGGCTCTGGGGCCAACGTCCTGACTTTC.

This rearrangement joins TRBV21-1 to TRBJ2-7. TRBV21-1 is listed as a pseudogene. CDR3 size: 12 residues. Here the CDR3 reads CASSKDRLEQYF. CDR3 in DNA: TGTGCCAGCAGCAAAGACAGACTCGAGCAGTACTTC.

The chain links TRBV7-3 to TRBJ2-2, with a possible D match to TRBD2 (5 bases). The V end was cut by 5 bases, the J end by 7 bases, with 17 bases between. Germline CDR1 and CDR2: SGHTA and FQGTGA. CDR3 length equals 15 residues. DNA for the CDR3: TGTGCCAGCAGCCTCTCCGGGGTGGGTGGCGGGGAGCTGTTTTTT. Residues: CASSLSGVGGGELFF.

This clone was seen more than once but under ten times. V and J are TRBV7-9 and TRBJ2-7; D call uncertain. The germline V gene encodes CDR1 SEHNR and CDR2 FQNEAQ (reference sequence). V was shortened by 4 bases and J by 7 bases, with 14 bases between the two germline ends. CDR3 size: 13 residues. CDR3 amino acids: CASSSGRSWEQYF. The CDR3 nucleotides read TGTGCCAGCAGCTCAGGACGGTCGTGGGAGCAGTACTTC.

CDR3 region: CASSFGAASYEQYF. For the CDR3, the DNA is TGTGCCAGCAGTTTTGGAGCTGCCTCGTACGAGCAGTACTTC. The chain recombines TRBV27 with TRBJ2-7; D call uncertain. The CDR3 sequence is 14 residues long. The V gene's germline CDR1 is MNHEY and CDR2 SMNVEV (reference sequence). V was clipped by 3 bases and J by 4 bases, with 13 bases between them.

The V call is TRBV4-1, the J call TRBJ1-5; unclear D gene. Deletions cut 4 bases from V and 4 bases from J, with 11 bases between. CDR1 is MGHRA, CDR2 YSYEKL, per germline. The CDR3 consists of 14 residues. This CDR3 is CASSPTGSNQPQHF. In DNA form, the CDR3 reads TGCGCCAGCAGCCCAACGGGGAGTAATCAGCCCCAGCATTTT.